The source of this T cell receptor (beta chain) is a study of early T cells in non-severe SARS-CoV-2 infection. Each cDNA molecule carried a unique molecular identifier. TCRdb ran MiXCR on the 5' RACE reads and lists one entry per CDR3 protein. The sample holds tens of thousands of distinct CDR3 sequences, 9.5% to 15% seen once. This CDR3 region has 14 residues. Germline V gene sequence: CDR1 SQVTM, CDR2 ANQGSEA. The germline V and J ends were trimmed by 1 base and 0 bases, with 7 bases remaining between them. This clonotype was seen more than once but under ten times. This sequence was found in an adult who was a healthcare worker with PCR-confirmed SARS-CoV-2 infection or an uninfected control (not recorded which). Sequenced: whole blood. This chain links TRBV29-1 with TRBJ2-1; maybe TRBD2 (5 bases). The CDR3 DNA follows: TGCAGCGTTGAAGCGGGAAGCTCCTACAATGAGCAGTTCTTC. The encoded protein is CSVEAGSSYNEQFF.